Listed here are 27 T cell receptor beta chains from one sample, sequenced in a study of T cell responses to AZD1222 COVID-19 vaccine. The protocol was immunoSEQ multiplex PCR, while the TCRdb copy is restricted to in-frame clones and leaves out a portion. Of almost 70,000 clones listed, 75% to 85% were seen once; the top ten hold more than 12%. Specimen: peripheral blood, collected 28 days after the second AZD1222 dose. The receptors come from an adult who received the AZD1222 COVID-19 vaccine.

The chain couples TRBV9 to TRBJ1-3; possible D gene TRBD1, 6 bases. The CDR3 is made up of 18 amino acids. V shed 0 bases and J shed 2 bases, with 18 bases lying between them. The germline gives CDR1 SGDLS, CDR2 YYNGEE. The DNA for the CDR3 is TGTGCCAGCAGCGTAGAAGAGAACAGGGCTTTAACTGGAAACACCATATATTTT. Translation gives CASSVEENRALTGNTIYF.

This clone was detected once. The genes are TRBV6-5 and TRBJ1-6, with a tentative D call TRBD1 (5 bases). CDR3 length: 12 amino acids. Trimming took 8 bases from V and 19 from J, leaving 21 bases between them. Germline values: CDR1 MNHEY, CDR2 SVGAGI. As DNA, the CDR3 is TGTGCCAGCTCTTTGACAGCGCAATCTCAACACTTT. Protein: CASSLTAQSQHF.

The gene calls are TRBV7-9 and TRBJ1-1; tentatively, D is TRBD1 (6 bases). The CDR3 has 15 amino acids. The V end lost 3 bases, the J end lost 2 bases, and 13 bases lay between the germline ends. Germline CDR1 reads SEHNR; CDR2 reads FQNEAQ (reference sequence). The CDR3 spells CASSFSGTHNTEAFF. CDR3 sequence (DNA): TGTGCCAGCAGCTTTAGCGGGACACACAACACTGAAGCTTTCTTT.

This chain uses TRBV7-9 with TRBJ2-3, with D unresolved. Germline loops: CDR1 SEHNR, CDR2 FQNEAQ (reference sequence). Trimming took 2 bases from V and 1 from J, leaving 16 bases between them. CDR3 length equals 17 residues. The CDR3 here is CASSLIPRPAGTDTQYF. Here the CDR3 DNA reads TGTGCCAGCAGCTTAATCCCTAGACCAGCTGGCACAGATACGCAGTATTTT.

The chain links TRBV23-1 to TRBJ1-6; TRBD1 matches 7 bases. TRBV23-1 counts as an open reading frame of uncertain function. The length of the CDR3 is 18 residues. The J segment lost 9 bases and the V segment lost 5 bases, leaving 19 bases of the junction unmatched. The DNA for the CDR3 is TGCGCCAGCAGTAGAAGGGGACAGTCGGCATACGGGCGTTCACCCCTCCACTTT. Translation gives CASSRRGQSAYGRSPLHF.

This clone was seen more than once but under ten times. This chain joins TRBV15 and TRBJ2-7; either TRBD1 or TRBD2 may fit D (6 bases each). CDR3 size: 21 residues. Germline V gene lookup returns CDR1 LNHNV and CDR2 YYDKDF (reference sequence). Trimming removed 1 base at V and 4 bases at J, with 32 bases between. The CDR3 is CATSRADPRGRFTGSGYEQYF. Written as DNA, the CDR3 is TGTGCCACCAGCAGAGCCGATCCACGGGGTCGATTCACAGGGAGCGGGTACGAGCAGTACTTC. The complete variable domain, with remaining parts taken from reference TRBV15 and TRBJ2-7, reads DAMVIQNPRYQVTQFGKPVTLSCSQTLNHNVMYWYQQKSSQAPKLLFHYYDKDFNNEADTPDNFQSRRPNTSFCFLDIRSPGLGDTAMYLCATSRADPRGRFTGSGYEQYFGPGTRLTVT.

The chain has TRBV13 and TRBJ2-7; 9 bases agree with TRBD1. The CDR3 loop spans 15 amino acids. Germline V gene data show CDR1 as PRHDT and CDR2 as FYEKMQ (reference sequence). Trimming took 5 bases from V and 0 from J; bases not matched to a gene: 5. CDR3 residues: CASSRQGESSYEQYF. As DNA, the CDR3 is TGTGCCAGCAGCCGACAGGGGGAGAGCTCCTACGAGCAGTACTTC.

V is TRBV24-1 and J is TRBJ2-7; D is unresolved. Germline V gives CDR1 KGHDR, CDR2 SFDVKD. This CDR3 spans 15 amino acids. V shed 9 bases and J shed 0 bases, with 17 bases lying between them. The CDR3 spells CATRLLWPFSYEQYF. The CDR3 coding sequence is TGTGCCACCCGGCTCTTGTGGCCGTTCTCCTACGAGCAGTACTTC.

This chain joins TRBV20-1 and TRBJ1-6; TRBD1 matches at 7 bases. Per germline, CDR1 DFQATT and CDR2 SNEGSKA (reference sequence). The CDR3 has 16 amino acids. Trimming took 3 bases from V and 5 from J; bases not matched to a gene: 10. The CDR3 DNA sequence: TGCAGTGCTAGTCGGTCCCGGGACAGCGATAATTCACCCCTCCACTTT. Amino acid sequence: CSASRSRDSDNSPLHF.

The chain couples TRBV27 to TRBJ2-2, with 8 positions matching TRBD2. The germline V gene has CDR1 MNHEY and CDR2 SMNVEV (reference sequence). The J segment lost 5 bases and the V segment lost 8 bases, leaving 1 base of the junction unmatched. This CDR3 spans 12 amino acids. CDR3 region: CASRGGTGELFF. As DNA, the CDR3 is TGTGCCAGCCGGGGGGGAACCGGGGAGCTGTTTTTT.

The rearrangement links TRBV19 to TRBJ1-4; D perhaps matches TRBD1 (5 bases). Germline CDR1 is LNHDA and CDR2 is SQIVND (reference sequence). CDR3 length: 15 residues. The V end lost 6 bases, the J end lost 8 bases, and 19 bases lay between the germline ends. The CDR3 sequence is CASRGMSQGDEKLFF. CDR3 sequence (DNA): TGTGCCAGTAGGGGGATGTCCCAGGGAGACGAAAAACTGTTTTTT.

The J gene is TRBJ2-1, the V gene TRBV3-1 (or the pseudogene TRBV3-2); D remains unclear. The CDR3 runs 13 residues. Looked up from germline, CDR1 is LGHDT and CDR2 is YNNKEL (reference sequence). With 6 bases removed from V and 5 bases from J, the gap between germline ends came to 11 bases. In DNA, the CDR3 is TGTGCCAGCAGGCAGCGTCCGGACAATGAGCAGTTCTTC. Its protein product is CASRQRPDNEQFF.

The rearrangement uses TRBV9 and TRBJ1-6; 7 bases align to TRBD1. The junction had 10 bases not matched to a gene; V was cut back by 3 bases and J by 10 bases. CDR3 size: 15 residues. CDR1 is SGDLS and CDR2 is YYNGEE in the germline V gene. CDR3 bases: TGTGCCAGCAGCGCGGGACAGATCAGAACCTCACCCCTCCACTTT. Protein sequence: CASSAGQIRTSPLHF.

The chain carries TRBV11-2 and TRBJ2-2; 11 bases fit TRBD2. This CDR3 region has 18 residues. Per the germline V gene, CDR1 is SGHAT and CDR2 is FQNNGV. J was trimmed by 3 bases and V by 5 bases; bases with no gene match: 11. The CDR3 is CASSLRLAGSSDTGELFF. In nucleotides, the CDR3 is TGTGCCAGCAGCCTCAGACTAGCGGGGAGCTCAGACACCGGGGAGCTGTTTTTT.

The J gene is TRBJ1-6, the V gene TRBV5-1; D unresolved. Trimming took off 0 bases at V and 7 bases at J, with 8 bases between the two ends. This CDR3 is built from 14 residues. Germline-derived CDR1 and CDR2 are SGHRS and YFSETQ. CDR3 sequence: CASSLDITNSPLHF. The CDR3 DNA is TGCGCCAGCAGCTTGGATATCACCAATTCACCCCTCCACTTT. The full variable domain, completed using reference TRBV5-1 and TRBJ1-6, is KAGVTQTPRYLIKTRGQQVTLSCSPISGHRSVSWYQQTPGQGLQFLFEYFSETQRNKGNFPGRFSGRQFSNSRSEMNVSTLELGDSALYLCASSLDITNSPLHFGNGTRLTVT.

The chain couples TRBV7-3 to TRBJ2-2; TRBD1 matches 9 bases. After removal of 5 bases from V and 1 base from J, the junction contained 5 bases not matched to a gene. The CDR3 has 16 residues. The germline V gene encodes CDR1 SGHTA and CDR2 FQGTGA. Written as DNA, the CDR3 is TGTGCCAGCAGCGGACCGGGACAGGGGAACACCGGGGAGCTGTTTTTT. Its translation: CASSGPGQGNTGELFF.

Details on this clone: It is unclear where the CDR3 begins or ends on the DNA, so no DNA is shown, and the CDR3 is as TCRdb lists it. The V and J genes are TRBV27 and TRBJ1-2; the table gives TRBD1 as D, unverified against the DNA. The V gene's germline CDR1 is MNHEY and CDR2 SMNVEV (reference sequence). Counting both end residues, the CDR3 totals 16 amino acids. The CDR3 loop reads CASSTSRPGQGYGYTF.

The table lists this clone with a few counts. This rearrangement joins TRBV3-1 (or the pseudogene TRBV3-2) to TRBJ2-7; D gene ambiguous. Trimming pared 5 bases from V and 1 base from J, leaving 15 bases between. Germline CDR1 and CDR2: LGHDT and YNNKEL (reference sequence). The CDR3 has 15 amino acids. The CDR3 region is CASSSSGFWSYEQYF. The CDR3 region has the DNA TGTGCCAGCAGCTCGAGTGGGTTTTGGTCCTACGAGCAGTACTTC.

The chain employs TRBV2 and TRBJ1-2; a possible D gene is TRBD1 (5 bases). Germline V CDR1 and CDR2: SNHLY, FYNNEI. The CDR3 is 14 amino acids. Deletions cut 6 bases from V and 4 bases from J, with 15 bases between. The CDR3 spells CASRGGYDSYGYTF. The CDR3 nucleotides read TGTGCCAGCAGGGGGGGTTACGACAGCTATGGCTACACCTTC.

This rearrangement joins TRBV10-3 to TRBJ1-1, with a tentative D call TRBD1 (5 bases). This CDR3 is built from 14 residues. V gave up 2 bases and J gave up 6 bases, with 13 bases separating them. Germline V gene sequence: CDR1 ENHRY, CDR2 SYGVKD. For the CDR3, the DNA is TGTGCCATCAGTGAGGGAAGCCCGGGGGCTGAAGCTTTCTTT. Amino acid sequence: CAISEGSPGAEAFF.

The chain combines TRBV2 with TRBJ1-1; D unresolved. Germline CDR1 reads SNHLY; CDR2 reads FYNNEI. This CDR3 has 12 residues. With 3 bases removed from V and 6 bases from J, the gap between germline ends came to 8 bases. CDR3 nucleotide sequence: TGTGCCAGCAGTGACGGCAGTTCTGAAGCTTTCTTT. This sequence encodes CASSDGSSEAFF.

The count of this clone is one. The chain combines TRBV7-2 with TRBJ2-1; perhaps TRBD2 as D (5 bases). This CDR3 is 16 amino acids long. V lost 6 bases, J lost 4 bases, and 19 bases lay in between. Germline-derived CDR1 and CDR2 are SGHTA and FQGNSA. The CDR3 sequence: CASSDYRAPGYNEQFF. The CDR3, as DNA: TGTGCCAGCAGTGATTACCGGGCCCCGGGGTACAATGAGCAGTTCTTC.

The rearrangement links TRBV11-2 to TRBJ2-1; TRBD2 matches at 12 bases. Trimming cost V 6 bases and J 8 bases; bases outside gene matches: 5. This CDR3 has 14 amino acids. Germline V lookup: CDR1 SGHAT, CDR2 FQNNGV. CDR3 residues: CASRLTSGGYEQFF. CDR3 in DNA: TGTGCCAGCAGATTGACTAGCGGGGGATATGAGCAGTTCTTC.

The chain combines TRBV7-8 with TRBJ2-1, with TRBD2 matching 7 bases. V gave up 3 bases and J gave up 6 bases; unmatched junction bases: 20. The germline V gene has CDR1 SGHVS and CDR2 FQNEAQ. This CDR3 is built from 19 residues. In DNA form, the CDR3 reads TGTGCCAGCAGCTTGGGGAGGGTCGGGGGAAGCAGGTTAGGCAATGAGCAGTTCTTC. Amino acid sequence: CASSLGRVGGSRLGNEQFF.

V gene TRBV5-1 combines with J gene TRBJ1-4; 7 bases are shared with TRBD1. The CDR3 length is 14 residues. V lost 4 bases, J lost 3 bases, and 3 bases stayed unmatched. Germline values: CDR1 SGHRS, CDR2 YFSETQ. CDR3 region: CASSPGQPNEKLFF. Written as DNA, the CDR3 is TGCGCCAGCAGCCCGGGACAGCCTAATGAAAAACTGTTTTTT.

This chain joins TRBV7-9 and TRBJ1-4; possibly TRBD1 for D (5 bases). The germline CDR1 and CDR2 sequences are SEHNR and FQNEAQ (reference sequence). This CDR3 has 16 amino acids. V shed 5 bases and J shed 5 bases, with 18 bases lying between them. The CDR3, as DNA: TGTGCCAGCAGCCCAAGCGGAATGGGGGAAAATGAAAAACTGTTTTTT. Amino acids: CASSPSGMGENEKLFF.

The chain carries TRBV15 and TRBJ1-1; D unclear. Germline V lookup: CDR1 LNHNV, CDR2 YYDKDF (reference sequence). The CDR3 length is 18 residues. Trimming took off 3 bases at V and 0 bases at J, with 20 bases between the two ends. The CDR3 nucleotides are TGTGCCACCAGCAGGACGGATCGACCCTCCGGGGTGAACACTGAAGCTTTCTTT. This encodes CATSRTDRPSGVNTEAFF.